A single T cell receptor beta chain is shown here with its context. Antigen specificity is unknown. This sample was taken from a study of cytomegalovirus exposure and HLA in healthy donors. Study results and limitations: Further analysis, carried out later, found HLA-associated TCR beta chains more clonally expanded than equally common other chains. In vitro work confirmed that three CMV-associated chains recognize CMV antigens. In an earlier analysis, most TCR beta V segments were productive about 90% or about 30% of the time.

PCR amplification relied on 60 Vbeta primers (plus 13 Jbeta primers). Clones were sequenced by immunoSEQ multiplex PCR, and TCRdb holds only the in-frame ones, with some missing. Here the sample spans approximately 130,000 clones, about 80% being singletons. There are 15 residues in the CDR3. The trim removed 3 bases at V and 0 bases at J, leaving 3 bases unmatched. Per germline, CDR1 SGDLS and CDR2 YYNGEE. Sampled while nominally healthy, donors likely had unrecorded immune exposures. The source of this sequence is a young woman in good health and CMV-seronegative. The material sequenced was PBMCs. The chain uses TRBV9 and TRBJ1-5; 7 bases line up with TRBD1. CDR3 sequence (DNA): TGTGCCAGCAGCGGTACAGGGGATAGCAATCAGCCCCAGCATTTT. This codes for CASSGTGDSNQPQHF.